Listed below are T cell receptor beta chains from one sample, sequenced in a study of cytomegalovirus exposure and HLA in healthy donors. TCRdb's copy holds only in-frame clones and misses some; the assay was immunoSEQ multiplex PCR. The profile shows about 95,000 clones, approximately 81% of them singletons. The sample was PBMCs. These receptors were taken from a woman in her seventies in good health and CMV-seropositive. Both conserved end residues are part of each CDR3.

>TRBV10-3|TRBJ2-1
CAISSPGLAGTEQFF
>TRBV5-4|TRBJ1-1
CAIKRGLWNTEAFF
>TRBV7-2|TRBJ1-5
CASSLVGGGNQPQHF
>TRBV14|TRBJ1-2
CASSERTYGYTF
>TRBV6-5|TRBJ1-2
CASSYSSQGGYTF
>TRBV18|TRBJ2-3
CASSPLRQAPSTDTQYF
>TRBV30|TRBJ1-2
CAWMSTGYGYTF
>TRBV13|TRBJ1-1
CASSENRGLDEAFF
>TRBV18|TRBJ2-7
CASSPTVSYEQYF
>TRBV30|TRBJ2-1
CAWSAYPRPNEQFF
>TRBV19|TRBJ1-1
CASSIPIGQTTEAFF
>TRBV5-1|TRBJ2-3
CASSLGSGITDTQYF
>TRBV15|TRBJ1-2
CATSRDRNYGYTF
>TRBV7-2|TRBJ2-5
CASSLVALAETQYF
>TRBV30|TRBJ2-1
CAWSPRPSASGSYNEQFF
>TRBV18|TRBJ2-3
CASSLGQADTQYF
>TRBV7-9|.
CASSTPFGDLAYEQYF
>TRBV4-2|TRBJ1-4
CASIDIFSTNEKLFF
>TRBV10-2|TRBJ2-3
CASSDVRGFITDTQYF
>TRBV5-1|TRBJ2-5
CASSSNSGVEETQYF
>TRBV5-7|TRBJ2-3
CASSPIPPGTGLPWGTQYF
>TRBV29-1|TRBJ2-1
CSVAGGTSVNEQFF
>TRBV11-2|TRBJ2-5
CASSSKGLAALWEETQYF
>TRBV28|TRBJ2-7
CASSLSVAGTYEQYF
>TRBV19|TRBJ2-7
CASSNYRGRDEQYF
>TRBV11-3|TRBJ2-4
CASSPSAGGGNIQYF
>TRBV7-8|TRBJ2-7
CASSPLSAAYEQYF
>TRBV5-1|TRBJ1-4
CASSLGRATNEKLFF
>TRBV27|TRBJ2-5
CASSLYPLWEQYF
>TRBV15|TRBJ2-7
CATSRITGKAAYEQYF
>TRBV7-2|TRBJ1-1
CASSRQGGSTEAFF
>TRBV5-1|TRBJ2-7
CASSSTAGHSYEQYF
>TRBV7-9|TRBJ2-1
CASSLRGLAGGSYNEQFF
>TRBV18|TRBJ1-5
CASSPGQITQPQHF
>TRBV10-3|TRBJ2-1
CASSPTSGRANEQFF
>TRBV9|TRBJ2-3
CASSPRGLAGDTLRNTQYF
>TRBV30|TRBJ2-3
CAWSVHGGSTDTQYF
>TRBV6-6|TRBJ1-5
CASSYDAGYSNQPQHF
>TRBV7-2|TRBJ1-1
CASSFLGGNTEAFF
>TRBV7-8|TRBJ1-2
CASSLRDSSGYTF
>TRBV7-9|TRBJ2-7
CSSSSPELYEQYF
>TRBV7-3|TRBJ2-1
CASSLAVAGAYEQFF
>TRBV28|TRBJ2-7
CASSTTSGSHEQYF